What follows describes a single T cell receptor beta chain. The antigen is undetermined. V was clipped by 2 bases and J by 3 bases, with 10 bases between them. CDR1 and CDR2 (germline): MNHNS, SASEGT. The CDR3 sequence is 14 residues long. The protocol was immunoSEQ multiplex PCR, while the TCRdb copy is restricted to in-frame clones and leaves out a portion. Seen here are 25,000 to 30,000 clones, about nine tenths observed once, and the top ten hold 2.5% to 4%. This sample is drawn from a study of T cells after posttransplantation cyclophosphamide. Points from the study as a whole: Later post-transplant blood repertoires were often dominated by donor CD8+ memory clones.

Sample: PBMCs. The chain uses TRBV6-1 and TRBJ1-1; no clear D. This TCR came from a man aged 50-59 years. The CDR3 bases are TGTGCCAGCAGTGAAACTCCCCCCGACACTGAAGCTTTCTTT. Translated, it gives CASSETPPDTEAFF.